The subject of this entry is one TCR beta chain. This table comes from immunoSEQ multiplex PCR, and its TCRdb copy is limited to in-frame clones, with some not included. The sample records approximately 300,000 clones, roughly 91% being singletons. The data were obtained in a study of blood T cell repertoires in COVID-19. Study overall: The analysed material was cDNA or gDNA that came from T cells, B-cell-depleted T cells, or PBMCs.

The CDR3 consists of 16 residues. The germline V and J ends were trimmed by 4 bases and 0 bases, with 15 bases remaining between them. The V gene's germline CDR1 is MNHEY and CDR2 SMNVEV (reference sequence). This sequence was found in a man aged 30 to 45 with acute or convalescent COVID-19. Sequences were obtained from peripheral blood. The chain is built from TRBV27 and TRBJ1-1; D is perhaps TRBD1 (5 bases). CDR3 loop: CASSYDSTVMNTEAFF. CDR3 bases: TGTGCCAGCAGTTATGACAGTACTGTTATGAACACTGAAGCTTTCTTT.